This TCR beta chain emerged from a study of cytomegalovirus exposure and HLA in healthy donors. Study overall: Out of 300 to 500 genotyped donors, roughly 83% belonged to the Caucasian-associated ancestry cluster. Study-wide results and caveats: A list of roughly 160 TCR beta chains associated with cytomegalovirus was given. Most CMV-associated TCR beta chains appeared HLA-restricted in a later analysis. An ancestry cluster, one associated with Asian ancestry, reportedly showed fewer N-insertions than the roughly 610-donor mean in a later analysis.

This clone occurred a few times. The antigen is undetermined. Both 60 Vbeta primers and 13 Jbeta primers went into the PCR. The data were produced by immunoSEQ multiplex PCR, yet TCRdb's version contains in-frame clones alone and is incomplete. The table includes around 100,000 clones, around 10% detected once. The CDR3 is 13 amino acids. CDR1 SGHTA and CDR2 FQGTGA come from the germline V gene. Trimming removed 3 bases at V and 4 bases at J, with 7 bases between. This TCR derives from a man between 40 and 49 years old in good health and CMV-seropositive. Sequenced material: PBMCs. The chain combines TRBV7-3 with TRBJ2-1; perhaps TRBD2 as D (5 bases). The CDR3: CASSFGIYNEQFF. The CDR3 region has the DNA TGTGCCAGCAGCTTCGGGATTTACAATGAGCAGTTCTTC.